The rows below give T cell receptor beta chains drawn from one sample of a study of blood T cell repertoires in COVID-19. Profiling relied on immunoSEQ multiplex PCR, and the TCRdb table lists in-frame clones only, not all of them. The sample holds some 220,000 clones, roughly 84% seen once. Sequencing was done on a sample of peripheral blood. The receptors here all came from a woman aged 60-75 years with acute or convalescent COVID-19. Both conserved end residues are part of each CDR3. The D gene is left open where the match is weak. Clone size is given for some rows only: seen once, a few or many times, or a class if the clone is expanded.

clone size	V gene	D gene	J gene	CDR3 protein	CDR3 DNA
.	TRBV2	.	TRBJ2-2	CASSARADTGELFF	TGTGCCAGCAGTGCCAGGGCCGACACCGGGGAGCTGTTTTTT
.	TRBV3-1/TRBV3-2	.	TRBJ1-2	CASSQGDTGYTF	TGTGCCAGCAGCCAAGGCGACACTGGCTACACCTTC
.	TRBV7-2	TRBD1	TRBJ1-2	CASSLGRGRWVPYGYTF	TGTGCCAGCAGCTTAGGCAGGGGGCGATGGGTACCCTATGGCTACACCTTC
few	TRBV2	.	TRBJ1-1	CASSEALNRVTEAFF	TGTGCCAGCAGTGAAGCACTAAACAGGGTTACTGAAGCTTTCTTT
.	TRBV15	.	TRBJ2-4	CATSRARLGSKNIQYF	TGTGCCACCAGCAGAGCCAGGCTGGGTTCCAAAAACATTCAGTACTTC
.	TRBV6-6	TRBD1	TRBJ1-6	CASFLGQGSSPLHF	TGTGCCAGCTTTCTAGGACAGGGGTCTTCACCCCTCCACTTT
few	TRBV5-4	.	TRBJ2-3	CASSKGGTTDTQYF	TGTGCCAGCAGCAAGGGGGGGACCACAGATACGCAGTATTTT
.	TRBV5-5	.	TRBJ1-1	CASSLGEGRTEAFF	TGTGCCAGCAGCTTGGGTGAGGGAAGGACTGAAGCTTTCTTT
.	TRBV5-6	.	TRBJ1-2	CASSHLTGKSYGYTF	TGTGCCAGCAGCCATTTGACAGGAAAAAGCTATGGCTACACCTTC
.	TRBV5-1	.	TRBJ2-5	CASTAGSKQETQYF	TGCGCCAGCACCGCGGGGTCGAAACAAGAGACCCAGTACTTC
.	TRBV6-5	.	TRBJ1-1	CASSIGLSIGAFF	TGTGCCAGCAGCATAGGACTTTCGATCGGAGCTTTCTTT
.	TRBV3-1/TRBV3-2	.	TRBJ1-1	CASSQDSRRNTEAFF	TGTGCCAGTAGCCAAGATTCTAGGAGGAACACTGAAGCTTTCTTT
.	TRBV13	TRBD1	TRBJ2-7	CASSLEDRGSSSYEQYF	TGTGCCAGCAGCTTAGAGGACAGGGGTAGCAGCTCCTACGAGCAGTACTTC
once	TRBV6-1	.	TRBJ1-4	CASSEYSEKLFF	TGTGCCAGCAGTGAATATAGTGAAAAACTGTTTTTT
once	TRBV28	.	TRBJ1-1	CASSLSVGTEAFF	TGTGCCAGCAGTTTATCAGTCGGGACTGAAGCTTTCTTT
.	TRBV18	.	TRBJ2-1	CASSPPSVAYNEQFF	TGTGCCAGCTCACCGCCTAGCGTTGCCTACAATGAGCAGTTCTTC
.	TRBV10-3	TRBD2	TRBJ2-3	CAIGGTSGITDTQYF	TGTGCCATCGGGGGGACTAGCGGTATCACAGATACGCAGTATTTT
few	TRBV14	.	TRBJ1-3	CASSPLGPPSGNTIYF	TGTGCCAGCAGCCCCCTTGGGCCCCCCTCTGGAAACACCATATATTTT
few	TRBV4-3	.	TRBJ1-1	CASSLGVGGKNTEAFF	TGCGCCAGCAGCCTAGGGGTTGGAGGGAAGAATACTGAAGCTTTCTTT
.	TRBV5-1	TRBD1	TRBJ1-2	CASRRKTTGDLNYGYTF	TGCGCCAGCCGACGAAAAACGACAGGGGACCTCAACTATGGCTACACCTTC
.	TRBV10-3	.	TRBJ2-1	CATLGSNEQFF	TGTGCCACCCTTGGCTCCAATGAGCAGTTCTTC
.	TRBV27	TRBD2	TRBJ2-7	CASSLFRGGEQYF	TGTGCCAGCAGTTTATTCCGGGGGGGCGAGCAGTACTTC
.	TRBV18	TRBD1	TRBJ1-1	CASSPLGTGGDWMYTEAFF	TGTGCCAGCTCACCACTTGGGACAGGGGGCGATTGGATGTACACTGAAGCTTTCTTT
.	TRBV5-4	.	TRBJ1-2	CASSPDSLTYGYTF	TGTGCCAGCAGCCCGGACAGCCTGACCTATGGCTACACCTTC
.	TRBV13	TRBD1	TRBJ1-2	CASSLGTPGRQGPYGYTF	TGTGCCAGCAGCTTAGGCACTCCCGGTAGACAGGGGCCTTATGGCTACACCTTC
.	TRBV10-3	.	TRBJ2-1	CAISEAEAVTEQFF	TGTGCCATCAGTGAGGCAGAGGCAGTCACTGAGCAGTTCTTC
.	TRBV5-4	.	TRBJ1-2	CASSLVGGFYGYTF	TGTGCCAGCAGCTTGGTCGGAGGTTTCTATGGCTACACCTTC
.	TRBV7-2	.	TRBJ1-2	CASSFPTTEYYGYTF	TGTGCCAGCAGCTTCCCCACGACAGAATACTATGGCTACACCTTC
.	TRBV7-8	.	TRBJ1-4	CASSFVPPGRSEKLFF	TGTGCCAGCAGCTTTGTCCCTCCGGGGAGGAGTGAAAAACTGTTTTTT
.	TRBV3-1/TRBV3-2	TRBD1	TRBJ2-1	CASRPSGTGNNEQFF	TGTGCCAGCAGACCTTCCGGGACAGGGAACAATGAGCAGTTCTTC
.	TRBV7-2	TRBD2	TRBJ2-1	CASSLRSSGAYNEQFF	TGTGCCAGCAGCTTAAGATCAAGCGGGGCCTACAATGAGCAGTTCTTC
.	TRBV2	TRBD2	TRBJ2-3	CASSPSAGAAADTQYF	TGTGCCAGCAGTCCTTCAGCGGGGGCGGCGGCAGATACGCAGTATTTT